This T cell receptor (beta chain) was observed in a study of cytomegalovirus exposure and HLA in healthy donors. The V gene lost 0 bases and the J gene lost 8 bases, with 14 bases spanning the gap. This CDR3 region has 14 residues. Germline CDR1 SGHRS, CDR2 YFSETQ. On this clone itself: Its antigen is not identified.

Amplification used 60 Vbeta primers and 13 Jbeta primers. Sequencing used immunoSEQ multiplex PCR; TCRdb keeps in-frame clones, though not all of them. The table records more than 110,000 clones, 60% to 80% of them present only once. The study's findings and limits: TRBV6-2, TRBV6-3 and other indistinguishable V segments were excluded. Later analysis showed TCR association rates varying by HLA locus, highest for DRB1 and lowest for HLA-C. Follow-up analysis later connected one missense variant in DCLRE1C with trimming of TCR beta V- and J-genes.

This chain joins TRBV5-1 and TRBJ1-2; D may be TRBD1 (6 bases). This TCR was sampled from a male donor in good health and CMV-seronegative. Sequencing was done on a sample of PBMCs. The chain's CDR3 is CASSLAGAALGYTF. The CDR3 bases are TGCGCCAGCAGCTTGGCAGGGGCCGCGCTCGGCTACACCTTC. Full variable domain (outside the CDR3, taken from reference TRBV5-1 and TRBJ1-2): KAGVTQTPRYLIKTRGQQVTLSCSPISGHRSVSWYQQTPGQGLQFLFEYFSETQRNKGNFPGRFSGRQFSNSRSEMNVSTLELGDSALYLCASSLAGAALGYTFGSGTRLTVV.